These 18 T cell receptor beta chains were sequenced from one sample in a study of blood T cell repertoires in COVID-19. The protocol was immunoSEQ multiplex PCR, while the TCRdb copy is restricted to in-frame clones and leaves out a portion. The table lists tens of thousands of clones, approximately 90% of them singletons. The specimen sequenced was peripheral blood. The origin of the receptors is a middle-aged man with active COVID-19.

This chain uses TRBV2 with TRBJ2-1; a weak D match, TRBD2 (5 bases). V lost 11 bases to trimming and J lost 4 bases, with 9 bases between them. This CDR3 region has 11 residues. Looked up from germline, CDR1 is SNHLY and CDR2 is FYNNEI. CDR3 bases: TGTGCCGGCGGGTATTACAATGAGCAGTTCTTC. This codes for CAGGYYNEQFF.

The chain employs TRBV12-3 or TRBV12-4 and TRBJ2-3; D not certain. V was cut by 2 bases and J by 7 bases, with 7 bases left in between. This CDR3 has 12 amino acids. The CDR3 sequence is CASSLSVNTQYF. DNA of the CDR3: TGTGCCAGCAGTTTATCGGTGAATACGCAGTATTTT.

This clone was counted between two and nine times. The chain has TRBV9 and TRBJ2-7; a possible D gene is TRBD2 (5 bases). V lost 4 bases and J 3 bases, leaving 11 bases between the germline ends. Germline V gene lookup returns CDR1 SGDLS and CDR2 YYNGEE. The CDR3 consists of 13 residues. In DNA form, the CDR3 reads TGTGCCAGCAGCTTAAGCGGAGGCTACGAGCAGTACTTC. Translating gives CASSLSGGYEQYF.

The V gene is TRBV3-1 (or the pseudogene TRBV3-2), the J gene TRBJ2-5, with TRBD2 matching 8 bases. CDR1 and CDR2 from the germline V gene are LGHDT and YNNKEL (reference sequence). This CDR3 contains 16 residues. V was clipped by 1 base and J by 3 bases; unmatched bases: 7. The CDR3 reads CASSQVLTGGKETQYF. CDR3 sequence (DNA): TGTGCCAGCAGCCAAGTACTAACGGGGGGGAAAGAGACCCAGTACTTC.

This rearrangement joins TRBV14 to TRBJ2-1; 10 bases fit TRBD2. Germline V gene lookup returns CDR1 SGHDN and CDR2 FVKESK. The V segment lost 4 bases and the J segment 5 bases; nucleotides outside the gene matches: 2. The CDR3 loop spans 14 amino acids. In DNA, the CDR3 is TGTGCCAGCAGCCGAGCGGGGGGGAACAATGAGCAGTTCTTC. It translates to CASSRAGGNNEQFF.

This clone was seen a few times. The chain's CDR3 is CASSVAQGTKDEQYF. CDR3 in DNA: TGTGCCAGCAGCGTCGCACAGGGGACCAAGGACGAGCAGTACTTC. V gene TRBV9 combines with J gene TRBJ2-7; TRBD1 matches 7 bases. The CDR3 extends over 15 amino acids. Germline CDR1 reads SGDLS; CDR2 reads YYNGEE. J was trimmed by 5 bases and V by 2 bases; bases with no gene match: 10.

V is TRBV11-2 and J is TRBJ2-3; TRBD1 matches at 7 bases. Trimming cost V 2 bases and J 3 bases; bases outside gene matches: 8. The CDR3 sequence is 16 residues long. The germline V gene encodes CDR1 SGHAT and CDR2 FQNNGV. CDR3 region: CASSLNRAGGTDTQYF. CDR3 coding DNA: TGTGCCAGCAGCTTAAATCGGGCAGGGGGAACAGATACGCAGTATTTT.

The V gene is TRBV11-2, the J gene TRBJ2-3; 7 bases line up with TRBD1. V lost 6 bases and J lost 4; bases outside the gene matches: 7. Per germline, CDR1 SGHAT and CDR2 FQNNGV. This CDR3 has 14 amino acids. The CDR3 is CASRRGGPADTQYF. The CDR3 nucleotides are TGTGCCAGCAGGAGAGGGGGCCCCGCAGATACGCAGTATTTT.

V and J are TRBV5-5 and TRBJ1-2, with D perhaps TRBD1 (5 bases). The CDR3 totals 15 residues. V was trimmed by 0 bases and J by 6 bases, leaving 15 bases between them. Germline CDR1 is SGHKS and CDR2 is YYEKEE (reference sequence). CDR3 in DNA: TGTGCCAGCAGCTTGGCCGGCGGGGGTTTGGATGGCTACACCTTC. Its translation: CASSLAGGGLDGYTF.

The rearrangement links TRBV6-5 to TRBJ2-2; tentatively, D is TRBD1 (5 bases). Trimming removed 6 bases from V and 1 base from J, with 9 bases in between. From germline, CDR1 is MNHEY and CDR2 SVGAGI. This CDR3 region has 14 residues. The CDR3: CASSQTGNTGELFF. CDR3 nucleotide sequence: TGTGCCAGCAGCCAAACAGGGAACACCGGGGAGCTGTTTTTT.

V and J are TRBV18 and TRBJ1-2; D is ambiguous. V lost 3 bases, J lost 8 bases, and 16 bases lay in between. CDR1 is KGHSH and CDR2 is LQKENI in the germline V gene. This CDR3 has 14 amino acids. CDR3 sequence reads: CASSPLRETSGYTF. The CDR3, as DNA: TGTGCCAGCTCACCCCTGAGGGAAACCAGCGGCTACACCTTC.

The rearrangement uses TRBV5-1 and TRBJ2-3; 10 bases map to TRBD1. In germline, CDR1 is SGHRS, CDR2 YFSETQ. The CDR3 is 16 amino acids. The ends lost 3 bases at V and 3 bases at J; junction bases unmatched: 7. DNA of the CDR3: TGCGCCAGCAGCTCCCGGGACAGGGGTGTGACAGATACGCAGTATTTT. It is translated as CASSSRDRGVTDTQYF.

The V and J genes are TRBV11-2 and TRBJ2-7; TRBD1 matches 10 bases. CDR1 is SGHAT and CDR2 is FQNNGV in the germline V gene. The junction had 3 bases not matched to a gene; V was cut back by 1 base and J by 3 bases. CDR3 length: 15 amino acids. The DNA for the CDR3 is TGTGCCAGCAGCTTAGTCGGGACAGGGGACTACGAGCAGTACTTC. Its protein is CASSLVGTGDYEQYF.

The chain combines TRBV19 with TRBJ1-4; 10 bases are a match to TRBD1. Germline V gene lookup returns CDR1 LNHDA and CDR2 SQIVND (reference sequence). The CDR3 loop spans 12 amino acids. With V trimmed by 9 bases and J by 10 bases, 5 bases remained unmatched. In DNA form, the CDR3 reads TGTGCCAGCCGGGACAGGGGAGCAAAACTGTTTTTT. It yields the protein CASRDRGAKLFF.

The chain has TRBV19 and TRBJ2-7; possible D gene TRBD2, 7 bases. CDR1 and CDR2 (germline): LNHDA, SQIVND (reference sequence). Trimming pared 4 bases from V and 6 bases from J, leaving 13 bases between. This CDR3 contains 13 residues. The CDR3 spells CASSTDGGLEQYF. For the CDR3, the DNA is TGTGCCAGTAGTACGGACGGGGGGCTCGAGCAGTACTTC.

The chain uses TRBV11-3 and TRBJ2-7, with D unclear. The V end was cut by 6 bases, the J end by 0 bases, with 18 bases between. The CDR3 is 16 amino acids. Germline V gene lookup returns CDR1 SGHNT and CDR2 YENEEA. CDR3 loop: CASSFWRKPYSYEQYF. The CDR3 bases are TGTGCCAGCAGTTTTTGGCGGAAGCCGTACTCCTACGAGCAGTACTTC.

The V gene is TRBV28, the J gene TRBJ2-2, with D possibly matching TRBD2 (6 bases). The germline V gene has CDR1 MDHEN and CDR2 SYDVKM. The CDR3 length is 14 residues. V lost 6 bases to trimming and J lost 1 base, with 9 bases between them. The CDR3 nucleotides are TGTGCCAGCAGGTATAGCGGGAACACCGGGGAGCTGTTTTTT. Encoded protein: CASRYSGNTGELFF.

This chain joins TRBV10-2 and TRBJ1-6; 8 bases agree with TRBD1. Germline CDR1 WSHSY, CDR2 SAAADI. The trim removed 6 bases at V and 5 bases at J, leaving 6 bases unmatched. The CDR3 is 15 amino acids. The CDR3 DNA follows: TGCGCCAGCAGGGTAAAACAGGGGGATAATTCACCCCTCCACTTT. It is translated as CASRVKQGDNSPLHF.